This passage covers 19 T cell receptor beta chains from one sample sequenced in a study of control samples from healthy donors and cancer patients. The protocol was immunoSEQ multiplex PCR, while the TCRdb copy is restricted to in-frame clones and leaves out a portion. Seen here are approximately 85,000 clones, less than 90% observed once, and the top ten hold approximately 7.6%. Sequences were obtained from blood. The receptors here all came from a woman aged 55 to 70 in good health.

The V and J genes are TRBV2 and TRBJ1-5; D remains unclear. Trimming took off 2 bases at V and 6 bases at J, with 5 bases between the two ends. This CDR3 has 12 amino acids. The germline CDR1 and CDR2 sequences are SNHLY and FYNNEI. The chain's CDR3 is CASSESGQPQHF. CDR3 in DNA: TGTGCCAGCAGTGAAAGCGGTCAGCCCCAGCATTTT.

The chain has TRBV6-5 and TRBJ1-1, with TRBD1 matching 11 bases. J lost 3 bases, V lost 6 bases, and 6 bases had no gene match. Germline V gives CDR1 MNHEY, CDR2 SVGAGI. The CDR3 contains 15 residues. CDR3 sequence: CASRPDRGLDTEAFF. CDR3 bases: TGTGCCAGCAGACCGGACAGGGGGCTTGACACTGAAGCTTTCTTT.

This clone has a single count. The chain is built from TRBV7-3 and TRBJ2-5; possible D gene TRBD2, 6 bases. The germline V gene has CDR1 SGHTA and CDR2 FQGTGA. CDR3 length: 16 amino acids. Trimming removed 0 bases at V and 5 bases at J, with 16 bases between. CDR3 bases: TGTGCCAGCAGCTTAACCCCCCAGGGTGGGGGGGAGACCCAGTACTTC. It is translated as CASSLTPQGGGETQYF.

V usage is TRBV18 and J usage is TRBJ2-1; D call uncertain. The V and J ends lost 0 bases and 8 bases respectively, with 8 bases between them. The germline CDR1 and CDR2 sequences are KGHSH and LQKENI. The CDR3 totals 13 residues. The CDR3 reads CASSPPALYEQFF. The CDR3 DNA follows: TGTGCCAGCTCACCACCCGCGCTGTATGAGCAGTTCTTC.

This sequence joins TRBV2 and TRBJ2-2, with 7 bases lining up with TRBD1. Germline-derived CDR1 and CDR2 are SNHLY and FYNNEI. The CDR3 is 15 residues long. After removal of 6 bases from V and 2 bases from J, the junction contained 6 bases not matched to a gene. The CDR3 region has the DNA TGTGCCAGCAGAGCATGGGACAGTAACACCGGGGAGCTGTTTTTT. This sequence encodes CASRAWDSNTGELFF.

The V call is TRBV7-8, the J call TRBJ2-1; D may be TRBD1 or TRBD2 (5 bases each). V lost 5 bases to trimming and J lost 6 bases, with 11 bases between them. CDR3 length: 13 residues. CDR1 is SGHVS and CDR2 is FQNEAQ in the germline V gene. The CDR3, as DNA: TGTGCCAGCAGCACGGGACCCCGCAATGAGCAGTTCTTC. Encoded protein: CASSTGPRNEQFF.

This chain connects TRBV7-9 to TRBJ1-2; tentatively, D is TRBD1 (5 bases). There are 12 residues in the CDR3. Looked up from germline, CDR1 is SEHNR and CDR2 is FQNEAQ (reference sequence). Deletions cut 5 bases from V and 8 bases from J, with 12 bases between. The CDR3 DNA reads as TGTGCCAGCAGCCGGGACTTCGGCGGCTACACCTTC. Translating gives CASSRDFGGYTF.

The rearrangement links TRBV15 to TRBJ2-6, with TRBD1 as a possible D gene (6 bases). V lost 1 base to trimming and J lost 2 bases, with 15 bases between them. Germline V gene lookup returns CDR1 LNHNV and CDR2 YYDKDF (reference sequence). The CDR3 is made up of 18 amino acids. This CDR3 reads CATSRVRGRVTGANVLTF. CDR3 DNA: TGTGCCACCAGCAGAGTCAGGGGAAGAGTGACTGGGGCCAACGTCCTGACTTTC.

The genes are TRBV28 and TRBJ2-3; D is uncertain. Germline-derived CDR1 and CDR2 are MDHEN and SYDVKM. V lost 6 bases to trimming and J lost 0 bases, with 10 bases between them. The CDR3 totals 14 residues. DNA for the CDR3: TGTGCCAGCAGGACCGCCGGTAGCACAGATACGCAGTATTTT. The encoded protein is CASRTAGSTDTQYF.

The gene calls are TRBV9 and TRBJ2-1; D is uncertain. The ends were cut back, 2 bases at V and 5 bases at J, with 2 bases in the middle. Germline CDR1 SGDLS, CDR2 YYNGEE. The CDR3 length is 11 residues. The CDR3 region has the DNA TGTGCCAGCAGCGTTCACAATGAGCAGTTCTTC. It yields the protein CASSVHNEQFF. The variable domain in full, completed from reference TRBV9 and TRBJ2-1, reads DSGVTQTPKHLITATGQRVTLRCSPRSGDLSVYWYQQSLDQGLQFLIQYYNGEERAKGNILERFSAQQFPDLHSELNLSSLELGDSALYFCASSVHNEQFFGPGTRLTVL.

This clone was counted a single time. This chain joins TRBV10-3 and TRBJ2-5; TRBD2 matches at 9 bases. Germline lookup yields CDR1 ENHRY and CDR2 SYGVKD. J was trimmed by 1 base and V by 3 bases; bases with no gene match: 3. This CDR3 comprises 15 residues. CDR3 amino acids: CAISDLAGSQETQYF. Here the CDR3 DNA reads TGTGCCATCAGTGATCTAGCGGGGTCCCAAGAGACCCAGTACTTC.

The chain joins TRBV27 to TRBJ1-1, with 7 bases identical to TRBD1. This CDR3 has 12 residues. Looked up from germline, CDR1 is MNHEY and CDR2 is SMNVEV (reference sequence). The junction had 1 base not matched to a gene; V was cut back by 6 bases and J by 3 bases. The chain's CDR3 is CASRQGYTEAFF. For the CDR3, the DNA is TGTGCCAGCAGACAGGGGTACACTGAAGCTTTCTTT.

This clone has a handful of counts. The rearrangement joins TRBV7-8 to TRBJ2-2; TRBD1 agrees at 7 bases. In germline, CDR1 is SGHVS, CDR2 FQNEAQ. The CDR3 has 15 amino acids. V dropped 5 bases and J dropped 3; count of bases not matched to a gene: 6. The CDR3 DNA follows: TGTGCCAGCAGCGGCCGGACAGGACACACCGGGGAGCTGTTTTTT. It yields the protein CASSGRTGHTGELFF.

V usage is TRBV2 and J usage is TRBJ2-7; 7 bases line up with TRBD1. Germline CDR1 and CDR2: SNHLY and FYNNEI. V lost 6 bases and J lost 0; bases outside the gene matches: 5. This CDR3 spans 14 amino acids. CDR3 in amino acids: CASRGDRVSYEQYF. The DNA of the CDR3 is TGTGCCAGCAGGGGTGACAGGGTCTCCTACGAGCAGTACTTC.

The chain has TRBV2 and TRBJ2-1; D possibly matches TRBD1 or TRBD2 (6 bases each). V was pared by 6 bases and J by 4 bases, with 16 bases between. CDR1 and CDR2 from the germline V gene are SNHLY and FYNNEI. CDR3 length: 15 residues. The CDR3 spells CASRATGTGYNEQFF. The CDR3 DNA is TGTGCCAGCAGAGCCACAGGGACTGGTTACAATGAGCAGTTCTTC.

This clone was seen a handful of times. The chain carries TRBV7-9 and TRBJ1-2; D unclear. The CDR3 is 12 amino acids. V shed 1 base and J shed 8 bases, with 8 bases lying between them. CDR1 is SEHNR, CDR2 FQNEAQ, per germline (reference sequence). The CDR3 DNA is TGTGCCAGCAGCTTAGAAGCCTGGGGCTACACCTTC. It is translated as CASSLEAWGYTF. Supplemented by reference TRBV7-9 and TRBJ1-2, the full variable domain reads DTGVSQNPRHKITKRGQNVTFRCDPISEHNRLYWYRQTLGQGPEFLTYFQNEAQLEKSRLLSDRFSAERPKGSFSTLEIQRTEQGDSAMYLCASSLEAWGYTFGSGTRLTVV.

The chain has TRBV15 and TRBJ2-2; TRBD1 or TRBD2 may be the D gene (5 bases each). The V end lost 11 bases, the J end lost 5 bases, and 18 bases lay between the germline ends. This CDR3 is built from 14 residues. In germline, CDR1 is LNHNV, CDR2 YYDKDF (reference sequence). The DNA for the CDR3 is TGTGCCGCCGATAGGGGATCGGGGACCGGGGAGCTGTTTTTT. Protein product: CAADRGSGTGELFF.

This clone was picked up a small number of times. The CDR3 loop is CASSWTLSQETQYF. DNA for the CDR3: TGTGCCAGCAGCTGGACGCTGTCCCAAGAGACCCAGTACTTC. V and J are TRBV11-2 and TRBJ2-5; D is unclear. CDR3 length: 14 amino acids. V lost 4 bases and J 1 base, leaving 10 bases between the germline ends. Germline values: CDR1 SGHAT, CDR2 FQNNGV. The variable domain in full, completed from reference TRBV11-2 and TRBJ2-5, reads EAGVAQSPRYKIIEKRQSVAFWCNPISGHATLYWYQQILGQGPKLLIQFQNNGVVDDSQLPKDRFSAERLKGVDSTLKIQPAKLEDSAVYLCASSWTLSQETQYFGPGTRLLVL.

V and J are TRBV28 and TRBJ2-1; 9 nucleotides line up with TRBD2. The ends lost 8 bases at V and 7 bases at J; junction bases unmatched: 12. The germline gives CDR1 MDHEN, CDR2 SYDVKM. This CDR3 spans 15 amino acids. The CDR3 coding sequence is TGTGCCAGCCGACAAACGGGACTAGCCCGTAATGAGCAGTTCTTC. Translated: CASRQTGLARNEQFF.